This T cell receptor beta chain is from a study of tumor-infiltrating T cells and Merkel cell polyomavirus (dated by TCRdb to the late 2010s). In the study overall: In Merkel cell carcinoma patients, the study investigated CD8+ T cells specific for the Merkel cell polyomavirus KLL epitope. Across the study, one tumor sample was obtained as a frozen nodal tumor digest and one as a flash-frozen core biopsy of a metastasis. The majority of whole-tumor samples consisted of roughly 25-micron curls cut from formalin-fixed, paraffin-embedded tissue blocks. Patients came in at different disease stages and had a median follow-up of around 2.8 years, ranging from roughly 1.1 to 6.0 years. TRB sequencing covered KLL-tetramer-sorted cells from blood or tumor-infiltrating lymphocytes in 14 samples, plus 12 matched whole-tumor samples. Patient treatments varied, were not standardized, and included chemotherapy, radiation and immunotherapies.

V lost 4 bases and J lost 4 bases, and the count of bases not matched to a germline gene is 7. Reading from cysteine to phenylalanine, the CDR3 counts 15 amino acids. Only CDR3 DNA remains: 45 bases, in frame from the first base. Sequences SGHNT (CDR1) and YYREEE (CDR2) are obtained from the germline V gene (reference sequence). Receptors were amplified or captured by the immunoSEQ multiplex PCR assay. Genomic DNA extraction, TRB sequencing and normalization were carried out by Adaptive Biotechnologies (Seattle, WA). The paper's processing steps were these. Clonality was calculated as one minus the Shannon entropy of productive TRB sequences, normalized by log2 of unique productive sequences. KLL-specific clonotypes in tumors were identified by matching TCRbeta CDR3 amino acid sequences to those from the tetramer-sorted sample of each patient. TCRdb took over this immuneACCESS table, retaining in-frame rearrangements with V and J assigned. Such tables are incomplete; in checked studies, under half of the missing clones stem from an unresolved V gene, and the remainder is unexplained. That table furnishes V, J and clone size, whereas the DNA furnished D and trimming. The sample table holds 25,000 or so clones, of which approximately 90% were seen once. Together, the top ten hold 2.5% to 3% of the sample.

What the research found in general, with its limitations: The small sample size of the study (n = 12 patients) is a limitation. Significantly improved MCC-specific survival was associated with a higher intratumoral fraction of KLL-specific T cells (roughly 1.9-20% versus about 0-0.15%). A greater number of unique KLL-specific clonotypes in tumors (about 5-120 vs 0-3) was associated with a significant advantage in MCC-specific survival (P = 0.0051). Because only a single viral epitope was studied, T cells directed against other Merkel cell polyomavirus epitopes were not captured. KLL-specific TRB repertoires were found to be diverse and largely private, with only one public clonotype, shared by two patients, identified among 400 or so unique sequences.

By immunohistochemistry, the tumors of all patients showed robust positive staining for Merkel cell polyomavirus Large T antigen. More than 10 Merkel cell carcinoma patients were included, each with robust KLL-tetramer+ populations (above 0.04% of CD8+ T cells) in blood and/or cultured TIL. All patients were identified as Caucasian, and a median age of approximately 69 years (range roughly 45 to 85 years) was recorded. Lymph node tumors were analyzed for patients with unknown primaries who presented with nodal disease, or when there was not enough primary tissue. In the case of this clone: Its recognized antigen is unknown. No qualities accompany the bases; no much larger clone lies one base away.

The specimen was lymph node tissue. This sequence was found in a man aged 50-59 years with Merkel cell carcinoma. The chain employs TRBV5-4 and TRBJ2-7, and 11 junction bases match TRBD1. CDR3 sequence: CASSLPGQGVYEQYF. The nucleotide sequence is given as TGTGCCAGCAGCCTACCGGGACAGGGGGTATACGAGCAGTACTTC.